This TCR beta chain was sequenced during a study of vaccination and CD4 T cells after COVID-19. This clonotype was seen a handful of times. Antigen: not known. Specified time point: late sampling 161 to 241 days after vaccination in a few convalescent patients. As for treatment: roughly 10-day PBMC culture with coronavirus spike peptide pools or control peptides (ViraFEST assay). The Oncomine TCR Beta short-read assay was applied to DNA of cultured CD4+ T cells. TCRdb re-called the PCR reads through MiXCR, storing one row per CDR3 protein. The sample has 18,000 or so distinct CDR3 sequences, just over 50% seen once; the top ten hold around 21%. The CDR3 extends over 13 amino acids. Trimming took 5 bases from V and 10 from J, leaving 12 bases between them. Germline V CDR1 and CDR2: MNHNS, SASEGT.

The rearrangement links TRBV6-1 to TRBJ1-6; D may be TRBD1 (6 bases). Material: CD4+ T cells from blood, cultured in vitro, obtained about 7 months after SARS-CoV-2 vaccination. This receptor was identified in a human donor who had recovered from COVID-19. The CDR3: CASSQGSASPLHF. DNA for the CDR3: TGTGCCAGCAGTCAGGGGTCGGCGTCACCCCTCCACTTT.